This T cell receptor beta chain was documented in a study of T cell responses to AZD1222 COVID-19 vaccine. CDR1 is LNHNV and CDR2 is YYDKDF in the germline V gene (reference sequence). V lost 0 bases and J lost 0, with 6 bases in between. This CDR3 contains 15 residues. The assay was immunoSEQ multiplex PCR, and TCRdb's table has in-frame clones only and misses some. The data show around 160,000 clones, approximately 78% seen once. Sequenced material: peripheral blood, taken on day 0 of MenACWY control vaccination. This receptor was obtained from an adult in good health. V gene TRBV15 combines with J gene TRBJ1-5; D gene unclear. CDR3 DNA: TGTGCCACCAGCAGAGACTGGAATAGCAATCAGCCCCAGCATTTT. As protein: CATSRDWNSNQPQHF.